The 10 T cell receptor beta chains below come from one sample, sequenced in a study of vaccination effects on CD4 cells after COVID-19. TCRdb's copy holds only in-frame clones and misses some; the assay was immunoSEQ multiplex PCR. The table records about 16,000 clones, 70% of them present only once. Sequencing was preceded by expansion of antigen-specific CD4+ T cells with viral peptide pools in the ViraFEST assay. Isolation of CD4+ T cells took place after 10 days of culture. Participants were given two doses of BNT162b2 or mRNA-1273 vaccine. The antigens these receptors bind are not known. The specimen was CD4+ T cells from PBMCs cultured with SARS-CoV-2 spike peptides, collected after COVID-19 vaccination. The receptors were gathered from a human donor who received a COVID-19 vaccine.

Of note for this clone: A junction end diverges from the germline sequence, so it may reflect a read error. The J gene is TRBJ2-3, the V gene TRBV7-7; D is undetermined. The CDR3 runs 13 residues. Germline lookup yields CDR1 SSHAT and CDR2 FNYEAQ (reference sequence). The CDR3 DNA reads as TGTGCTAGCAGCTTAACAGTTGGGGATACGCAGTATTTT. Protein: CASSLTVGDTQYF.

The chain couples TRBV18 to TRBJ2-1, with D hard to call. The germline V gene has CDR1 KGHSH and CDR2 LQKENI. This CDR3 spans 14 amino acids. V was cut by 3 bases and J by 5 bases, with 11 bases left in between. This chain's CDR3 is CASSPRVVDNEQFF. The CDR3, as DNA: TGTGCCAGCTCACCTAGAGTGGTGGACAATGAGCAGTTCTTC.

The chain couples TRBV7-6 to TRBJ1-3; D gene uncertain. V gave up 5 bases and J gave up 0 bases, with 14 bases separating them. From germline, CDR1 is SGHVS and CDR2 FNYEAQ. CDR3 length: 16 amino acids. This chain's CDR3 is CASSPRRGDSGNTIYF. Written as DNA, the CDR3 is TGTGCCAGCAGCCCCCGGCGCGGGGACTCTGGAAACACCATATATTTT.

The gene calls are TRBV7-2 and TRBJ2-1; D unresolved. Germline V gives CDR1 SGHTA, CDR2 FQGNSA. The germline V and J ends were trimmed by 6 bases and 12 bases, with 12 bases remaining between them. The CDR3 extends over 11 amino acids. The CDR3 DNA sequence: TGTGCCAGCAGTCCAGGACCAAGGCAGTTCTTC. Translation gives CASSPGPRQFF.

This chain links TRBV19 with TRBJ2-7; 11 bases align to TRBD2. The CDR3 sequence is 14 residues long. The V gene end was trimmed by 5 bases and the J gene end by 7 bases; junction bases not matched to a gene: 7. Germline V lookup: CDR1 LNHDA, CDR2 SQIVND (reference sequence). The CDR3 sequence: CASSPGLAVGEQYF. For the CDR3, the DNA is TGTGCCAGTAGTCCGGGACTAGCGGTGGGGGAGCAGTACTTC. Variable domain in full (rest from reference TRBV19 and TRBJ2-7): DGGITQSPKYLFRKEGQNVTLSCEQNLNHDAMYWYRQDPGQGLRLIYYSQIVNDFQKGDIAEGYSVSREKKESFPLTVTSAQKNPTAFYLCASSPGLAVGEQYFGPGTRLTVT.

J is TRBJ2-3 and V is TRBV14; 14 bases are shared with TRBD2. CDR1 and CDR2 from the germline V gene are SGHDN and FVKESK. The CDR3 covers 18 residues. With V trimmed by 0 bases and J by 5 bases, 7 bases remained unmatched. CDR3 DNA: TGTGCCAGCAGCCAAGATGTGGGACTAGCGGGAGAAGTAGATACGCAGTATTTT. It yields the protein CASSQDVGLAGEVDTQYF. The variable domain in full, with the rest retrieved from reference TRBV14 and TRBJ2-3, is EAGVTQFPSHSVIEKGQTVTLRCDPISGHDNLYWYRRVMGKEIKFLLHFVKESKQDESGMPNNRFLAERTGGTYSTLKVQPAELEDSGVYFCASSQDVGLAGEVDTQYFGPGTRLTVL.

The chain employs TRBV29-1 and TRBJ1-2, with D possibly being TRBD1 (5 bases). Trimming stripped 4 bases from V and 5 bases from J, with 11 bases between. The CDR3 spans 12 residues. Germline V lookup: CDR1 SQVTM, CDR2 ANQGSEA. In DNA form, the CDR3 reads TGCAGCGTTGCAGGCAGGGTTTATGGCTACACCTTC. It encodes CSVAGRVYGYTF.

The rearrangement joins TRBV4-2 to TRBJ1-5, with D possibly being TRBD1 (6 bases). The CDR3 length is 16 residues. Germline V gives CDR1 LGHNA, CDR2 YNFKEQ. V was trimmed by 1 base and J by 1 base, leaving 11 bases between them. Written as DNA, the CDR3 is TGTGCCAGCAGCCAAGGAAGCCAGGGGAGCAATCAGCCCCAGCATTTT. It encodes CASSQGSQGSNQPQHF.

The chain joins TRBV15 to TRBJ2-5; D gene unclear. Per germline, CDR1 LNHNV and CDR2 YYDKDF (reference sequence). The CDR3 runs 15 residues. V dropped 0 bases and J dropped 1 base, with 9 bases sitting between them. In DNA, the CDR3 is TGTGCCACCAGCAGAGATTTCGGCAGCCAAGAGACCCAGTACTTC. This gives the protein CATSRDFGSQETQYF.

The chain couples TRBV19 to TRBJ1-5; D ambiguous. This CDR3 is built from 15 residues. Trimming shortened V by 0 bases and J by 6 bases, and 12 bases separated the two germline ends. Germline CDR1 reads LNHDA; CDR2 reads SQIVND (reference sequence). The CDR3 DNA sequence: TGTGCCAGTAGTATAGATATGACTCGGGGTCAGCCCCAGCATTTT. Residues: CASSIDMTRGQPQHF.